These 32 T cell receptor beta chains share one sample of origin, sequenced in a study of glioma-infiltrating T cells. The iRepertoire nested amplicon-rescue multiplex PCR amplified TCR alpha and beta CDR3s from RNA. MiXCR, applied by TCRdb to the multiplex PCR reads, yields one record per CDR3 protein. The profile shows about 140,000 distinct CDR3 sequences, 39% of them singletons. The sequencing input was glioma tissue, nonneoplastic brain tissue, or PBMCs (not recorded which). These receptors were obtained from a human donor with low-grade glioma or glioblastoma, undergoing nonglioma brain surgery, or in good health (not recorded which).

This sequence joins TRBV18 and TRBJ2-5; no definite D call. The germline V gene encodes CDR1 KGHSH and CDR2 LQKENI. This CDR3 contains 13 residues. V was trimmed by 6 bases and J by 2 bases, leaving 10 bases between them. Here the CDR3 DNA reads TGTGCCAGCTCCCGCCGCGAACAAGAGACCCAGTACTTC. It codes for CASSRREQETQYF.

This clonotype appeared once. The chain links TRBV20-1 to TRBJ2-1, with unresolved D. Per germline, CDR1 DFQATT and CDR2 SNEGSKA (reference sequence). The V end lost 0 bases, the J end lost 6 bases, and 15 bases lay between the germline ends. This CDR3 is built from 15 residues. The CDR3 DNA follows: TGCAGTGCTAGAGATACCGTCTTTTGGGGCAATGAGCAGTTCTTC. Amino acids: CSARDTVFWGNEQFF.

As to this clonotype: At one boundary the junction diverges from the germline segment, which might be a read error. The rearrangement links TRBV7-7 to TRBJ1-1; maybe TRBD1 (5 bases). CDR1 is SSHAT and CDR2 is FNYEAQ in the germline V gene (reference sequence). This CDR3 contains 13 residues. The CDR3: CARSLGLNTKAFF. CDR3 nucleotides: TGTGCCAGGTCGTTGGGACTGAACACTAAAGCTTTCTTT.

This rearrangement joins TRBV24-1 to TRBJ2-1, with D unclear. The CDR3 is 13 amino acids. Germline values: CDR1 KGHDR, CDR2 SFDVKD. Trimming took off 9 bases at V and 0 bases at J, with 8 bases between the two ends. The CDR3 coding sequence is TGTGCCACCTCGCCCAGCTCCTACAATGAGCAGTTCTTC. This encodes CATSPSSYNEQFF.

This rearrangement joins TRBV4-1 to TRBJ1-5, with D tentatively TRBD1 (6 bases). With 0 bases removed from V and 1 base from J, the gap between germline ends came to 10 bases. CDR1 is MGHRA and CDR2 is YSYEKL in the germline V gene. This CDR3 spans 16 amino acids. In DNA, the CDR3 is TGCGCCAGCAGCCAAGAAGGGGGTCAGAGCAATCAGCCCCAGCATTTT. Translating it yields CASSQEGGQSNQPQHF.

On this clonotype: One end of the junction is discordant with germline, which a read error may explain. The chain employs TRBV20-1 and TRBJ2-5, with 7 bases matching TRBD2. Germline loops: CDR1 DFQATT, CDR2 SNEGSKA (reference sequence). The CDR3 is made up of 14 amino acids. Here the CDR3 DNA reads TGCAGCCAACAAGGAAGGACTAGTTCCGAGACCAAGTACTTC. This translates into CSQQGRTSSETKYF.

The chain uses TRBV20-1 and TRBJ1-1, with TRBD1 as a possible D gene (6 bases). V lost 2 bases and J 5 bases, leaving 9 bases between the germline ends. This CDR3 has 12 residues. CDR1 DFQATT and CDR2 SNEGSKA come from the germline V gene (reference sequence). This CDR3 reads CSARTDRTEAFF. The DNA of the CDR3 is TGCAGTGCTAGAACCGACAGGACTGAAGCTTTCTTT.

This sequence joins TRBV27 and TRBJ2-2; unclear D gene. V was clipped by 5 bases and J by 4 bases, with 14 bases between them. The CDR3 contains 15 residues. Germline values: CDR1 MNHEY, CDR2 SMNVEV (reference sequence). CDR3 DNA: TGTGCCAGCAGTCCTTTAGGTGACCTCACCGGGGAGCTGTTTTTT. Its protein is CASSPLGDLTGELFF.

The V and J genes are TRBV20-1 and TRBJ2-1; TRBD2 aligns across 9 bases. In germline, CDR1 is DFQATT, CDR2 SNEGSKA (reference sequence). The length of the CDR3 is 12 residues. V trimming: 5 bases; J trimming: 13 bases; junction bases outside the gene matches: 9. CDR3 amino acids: CSAQKPGLAQFF. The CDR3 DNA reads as TGCAGTGCTCAAAAACCGGGACTAGCCCAGTTCTTC.

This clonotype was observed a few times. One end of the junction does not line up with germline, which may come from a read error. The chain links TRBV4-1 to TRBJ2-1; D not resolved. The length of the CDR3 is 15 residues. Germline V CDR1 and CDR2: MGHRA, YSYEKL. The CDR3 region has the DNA TGTGCCAGCAGCCAAAGTCCCATCGCCAAAAATGAGCAGTTCTTC. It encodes CASSQSPIAKNEQFF.

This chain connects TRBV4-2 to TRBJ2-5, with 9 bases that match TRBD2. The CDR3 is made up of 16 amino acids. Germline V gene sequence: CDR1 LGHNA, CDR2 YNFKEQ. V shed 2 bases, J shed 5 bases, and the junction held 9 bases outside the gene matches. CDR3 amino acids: CASSQSTSGGGETQYF. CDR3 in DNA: TGTGCCAGCAGCCAATCGACTAGCGGAGGGGGCGAGACCCAGTACTTC.

CDR3 region: CASSVALTGQDTQYF. In nucleotides, the CDR3 is TGTGCCAGCAGCGTAGCTCTGACAGGGCAAGATACGCAGTATTTT. The chain couples TRBV9 to TRBJ2-3; 7 bases are shared with TRBD1. The CDR3 totals 15 residues. Trimming took 0 bases from V and 5 from J; bases not matched to a gene: 6. CDR1 is SGDLS, CDR2 YYNGEE, per germline.

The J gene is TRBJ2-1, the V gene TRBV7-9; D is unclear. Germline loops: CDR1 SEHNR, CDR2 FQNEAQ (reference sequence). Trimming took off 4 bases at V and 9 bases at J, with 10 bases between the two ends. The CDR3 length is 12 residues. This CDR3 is CASSSPKGEQFF. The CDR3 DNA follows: TGTGCCAGCAGCTCTCCCAAGGGTGAGCAGTTCTTC.

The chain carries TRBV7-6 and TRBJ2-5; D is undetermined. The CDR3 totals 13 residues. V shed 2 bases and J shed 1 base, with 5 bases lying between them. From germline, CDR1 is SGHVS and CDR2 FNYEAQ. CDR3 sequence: CASSLFSQETQYF. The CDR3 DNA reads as TGTGCCAGCAGCTTATTCTCCCAAGAGACCCAGTACTTC.

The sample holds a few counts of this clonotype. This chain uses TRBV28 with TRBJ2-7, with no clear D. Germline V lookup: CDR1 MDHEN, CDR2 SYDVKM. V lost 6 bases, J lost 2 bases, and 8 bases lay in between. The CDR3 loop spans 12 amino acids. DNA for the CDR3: TGTGCCAGCAGCAGACGCGCCTACGAGCAGTACTTC. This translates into CASSRRAYEQYF. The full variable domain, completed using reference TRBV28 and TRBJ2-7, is DVKVTQSSRYLVKRTGEKVFLECVQDMDHENMFWYRQDPGLGLRLIYFSYDVKMKEKGDIPEGYSVSREKKERFSLILESASTNQTSMYLCASSRRAYEQYFGPGTRLTVT.

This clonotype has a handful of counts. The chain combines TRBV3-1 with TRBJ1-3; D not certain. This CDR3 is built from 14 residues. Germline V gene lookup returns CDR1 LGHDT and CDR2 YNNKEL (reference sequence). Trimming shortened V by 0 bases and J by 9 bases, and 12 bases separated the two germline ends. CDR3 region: CASSQDLLMSTIYF. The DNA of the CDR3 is TGTGCCAGCAGCCAAGATCTCCTGATGTCCACCATATATTTT. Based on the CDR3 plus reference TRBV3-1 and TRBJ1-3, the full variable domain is DTAVSQTPKYLVTQMGNDKSIKCEQNLGHDTMYWYKQDSKKFLKIMFSYNNKELIINETVPNRFSPKSPDKAHLNLHINSLELGDSAVYFCASSQDLLMSTIYFGEGSWLTVV.

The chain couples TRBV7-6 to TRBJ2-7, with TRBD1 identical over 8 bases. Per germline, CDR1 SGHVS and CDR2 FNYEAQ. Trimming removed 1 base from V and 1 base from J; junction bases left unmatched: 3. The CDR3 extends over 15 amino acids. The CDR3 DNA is TGTGCCAGCAGCTTAGAGGACAGGGATTCCTACGAGCAGTACTTC. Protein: CASSLEDRDSYEQYF.

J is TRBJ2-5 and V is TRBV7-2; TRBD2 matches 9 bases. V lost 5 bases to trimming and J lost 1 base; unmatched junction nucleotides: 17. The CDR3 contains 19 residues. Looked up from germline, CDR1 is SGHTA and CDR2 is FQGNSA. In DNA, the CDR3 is TGTGCCAGCAGCCACAAAGAGGGACTAGCAAGTTTATCCCAAGAGACCCAGTACTTC. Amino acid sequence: CASSHKEGLASLSQETQYF. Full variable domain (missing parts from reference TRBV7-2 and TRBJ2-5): GAGVSQSPSNKVTEKGKDVELRCDPISGHTALYWYRQSLGQGLEFLIYFQGNSAPDKSGLPSDRFSAERTGGSVSTLTIQRTQQEDSAVYLCASSHKEGLASLSQETQYFGPGTRLLVL.

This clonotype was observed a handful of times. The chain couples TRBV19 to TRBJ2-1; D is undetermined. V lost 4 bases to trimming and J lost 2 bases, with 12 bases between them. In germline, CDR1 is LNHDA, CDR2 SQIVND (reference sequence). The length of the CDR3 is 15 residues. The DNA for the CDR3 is TGTGCCAGTAGTACTTTGGAGCCTCCCTACAATGAGCAGTTCTTC. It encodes CASSTLEPPYNEQFF.

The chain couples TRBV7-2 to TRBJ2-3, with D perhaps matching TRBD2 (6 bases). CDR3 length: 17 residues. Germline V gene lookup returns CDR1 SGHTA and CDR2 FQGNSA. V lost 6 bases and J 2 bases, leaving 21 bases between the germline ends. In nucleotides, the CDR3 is TGTGCCAGCAGTTCCCCCCGGGGGACTCCTCTCACAGATACGCAGTATTTT. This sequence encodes CASSSPRGTPLTDTQYF. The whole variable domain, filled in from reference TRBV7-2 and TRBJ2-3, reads GAGVSQSPSNKVTEKGKDVELRCDPISGHTALYWYRQSLGQGLEFLIYFQGNSAPDKSGLPSDRFSAERTGGSVSTLTIQRTQQEDSAVYLCASSSPRGTPLTDTQYFGPGTRLTVL.

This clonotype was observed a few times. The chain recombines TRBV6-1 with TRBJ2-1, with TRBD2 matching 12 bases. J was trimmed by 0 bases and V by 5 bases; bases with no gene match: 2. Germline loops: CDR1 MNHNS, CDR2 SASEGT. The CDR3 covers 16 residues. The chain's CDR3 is CASSPSGGASYNEQFF. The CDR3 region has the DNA TGTGCCAGCAGTCCTAGCGGGGGGGCCTCCTACAATGAGCAGTTCTTC.

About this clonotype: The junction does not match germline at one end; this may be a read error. CDR3 residues: CASSGAGGYTGELFF. For the CDR3, the DNA is TGCGCCAGCAGTGGTGCGGGAGGGTACACCGGGGAGCTGTTCTTT. The chain carries TRBV10-1 and TRBJ2-2, with TRBD2 matching over 9 bases. The CDR3 sequence is 15 residues long. CDR1 is WNHNN, CDR2 SYGVQD, per germline (reference sequence).

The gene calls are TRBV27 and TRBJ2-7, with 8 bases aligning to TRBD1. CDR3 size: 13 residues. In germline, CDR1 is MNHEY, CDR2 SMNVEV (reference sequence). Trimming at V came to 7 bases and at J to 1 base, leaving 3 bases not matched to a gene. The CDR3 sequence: CASTGTGSYEQYF. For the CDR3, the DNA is TGTGCCAGCACCGGGACAGGATCCTACGAGCAGTACTTC.

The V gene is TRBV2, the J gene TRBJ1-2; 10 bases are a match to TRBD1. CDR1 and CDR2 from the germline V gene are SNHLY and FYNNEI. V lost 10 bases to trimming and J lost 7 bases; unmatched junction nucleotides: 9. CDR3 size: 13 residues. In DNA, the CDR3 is TGTGCCACTACCGGGACAGGGGACCGTGGCTACACCTTC. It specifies CATTGTGDRGYTF.

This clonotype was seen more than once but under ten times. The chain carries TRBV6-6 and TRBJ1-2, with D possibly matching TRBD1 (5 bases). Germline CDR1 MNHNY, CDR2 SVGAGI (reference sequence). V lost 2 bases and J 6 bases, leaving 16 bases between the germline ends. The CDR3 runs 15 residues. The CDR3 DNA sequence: TGTGCCAGCAGTTACATCGGGGCCCTCCTCGATGGCTACACCTTC. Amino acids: CASSYIGALLDGYTF.

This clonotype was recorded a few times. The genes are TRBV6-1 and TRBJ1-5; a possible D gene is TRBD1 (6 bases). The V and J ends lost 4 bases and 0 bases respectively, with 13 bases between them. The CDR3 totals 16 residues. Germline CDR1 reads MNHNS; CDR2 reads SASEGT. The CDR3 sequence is CASSVSSGHSNQPQHF. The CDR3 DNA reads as TGTGCCAGCAGTGTAAGTTCGGGACATAGCAATCAGCCCCAGCATTTT.

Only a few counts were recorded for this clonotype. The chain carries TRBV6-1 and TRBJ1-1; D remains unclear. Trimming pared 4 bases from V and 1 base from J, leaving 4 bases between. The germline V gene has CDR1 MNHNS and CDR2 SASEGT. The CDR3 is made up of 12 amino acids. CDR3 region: CASSGQNTEAFF. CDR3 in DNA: TGTGCCAGCAGTGGACAGAACACTGAAGCTTTCTTT.

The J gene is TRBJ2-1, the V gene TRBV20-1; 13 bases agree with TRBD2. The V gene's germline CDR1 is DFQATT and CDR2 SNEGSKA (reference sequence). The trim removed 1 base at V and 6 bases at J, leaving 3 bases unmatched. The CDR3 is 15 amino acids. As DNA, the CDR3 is TGCAGTGCTAGAGGTGGACTAGCGGGAGCCAATGAGCAGTTCTTC. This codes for CSARGGLAGANEQFF.

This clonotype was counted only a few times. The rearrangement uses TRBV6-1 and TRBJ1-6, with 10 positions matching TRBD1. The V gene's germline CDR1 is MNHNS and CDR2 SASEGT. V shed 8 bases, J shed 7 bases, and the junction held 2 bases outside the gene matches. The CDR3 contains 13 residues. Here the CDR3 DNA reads TGTGCCAGCGCGGGACAGGGGAATTCACCCCTCCACTTT. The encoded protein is CASAGQGNSPLHF.

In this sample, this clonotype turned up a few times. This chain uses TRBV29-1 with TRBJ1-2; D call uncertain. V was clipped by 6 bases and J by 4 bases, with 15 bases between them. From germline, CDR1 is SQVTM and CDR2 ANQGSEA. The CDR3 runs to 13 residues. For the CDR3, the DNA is TGCAGCGTCCTACCCTTGTTAGGCTATGGCTACACCTTC. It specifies CSVLPLLGYGYTF. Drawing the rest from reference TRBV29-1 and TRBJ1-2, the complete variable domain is SAVISQKPSRDICQRGTSLTIQCQVDSQVTMMFWYRQQPGQSLTLIATANQGSEATYESGFVIDKFPISRPNLTFSTLTVSNMSPEDSSIYLCSVLPLLGYGYTFGSGTRLTVV.

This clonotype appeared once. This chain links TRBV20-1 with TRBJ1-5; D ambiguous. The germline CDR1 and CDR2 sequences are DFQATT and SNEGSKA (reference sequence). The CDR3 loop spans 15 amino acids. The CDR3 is CSVDPTFRAHQPQHF. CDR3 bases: TGCAGCGTTGACCCGACATTCCGGGCCCATCAGCCCCAGCATTTT.

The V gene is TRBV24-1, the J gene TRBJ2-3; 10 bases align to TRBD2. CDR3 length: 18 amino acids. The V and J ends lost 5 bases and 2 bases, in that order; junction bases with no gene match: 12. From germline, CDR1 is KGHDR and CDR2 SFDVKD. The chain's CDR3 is CATSGHWTSGRHTDTQYF. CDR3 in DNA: TGTGCCACCAGTGGTCACTGGACTAGCGGCCGTCACACAGATACGCAGTATTTT.